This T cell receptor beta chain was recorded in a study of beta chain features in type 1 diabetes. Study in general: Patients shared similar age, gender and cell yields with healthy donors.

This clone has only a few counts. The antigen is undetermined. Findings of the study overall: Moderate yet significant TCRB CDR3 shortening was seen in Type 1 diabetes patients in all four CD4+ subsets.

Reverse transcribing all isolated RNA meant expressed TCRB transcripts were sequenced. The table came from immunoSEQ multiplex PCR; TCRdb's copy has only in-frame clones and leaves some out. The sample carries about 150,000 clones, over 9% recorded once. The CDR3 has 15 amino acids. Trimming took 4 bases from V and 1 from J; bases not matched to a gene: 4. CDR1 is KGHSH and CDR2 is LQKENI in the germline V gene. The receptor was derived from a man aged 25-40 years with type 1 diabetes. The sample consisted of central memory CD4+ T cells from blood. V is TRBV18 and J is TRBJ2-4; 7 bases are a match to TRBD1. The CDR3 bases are TGTGCCAGCTCACGCGACAGGGAGGCCAAAAACATTCAGTACTTC. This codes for CASSRDREAKNIQYF. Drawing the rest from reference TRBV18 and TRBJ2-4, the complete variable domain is NAGVMQNPRHLVRRRGQEARLRCSPMKGHSHVYWYRQLPEEGLKFMVYLQKENIIDESGMPKERFSAEFPKEGPSILRIQQVVRGDSAAYFCASSRDREAKNIQYFGAGTRLSVL.